This TCR beta chain was recovered during a study of blood T cell repertoires in COVID-19 (TCRdb year 2020). As for the study more broadly: Recovered participants in ImmuneRACE Cohort 3 were defined as having two consecutive negative NP/OP PCR tests, clearance from a healthcare professional, or resolution of symptoms. The collaborator samples originated in the United States, Italy and Spain and spanned the acute and convalescent phases of COVID-19. The prospective study material was composed of cDNA or gDNA derived from T cells, B-cell-depleted T cells, or PBMCs. Subjects who had been exposed to COVID-19, were actively infected with it, or had recovered from it provided the deeply sampled blood TCRbeta repertoires that made up the dataset. A freely available public database, intended as a resource for researchers studying the immune response to SARS-CoV-2, is where the repertoires were released. The samples were drawn from two sources: the first 160 participants of the ongoing ImmuneRACE study, and about 1,300 subjects contributed by 6 global collaborators. Nearly every sample came with metadata listing a de-identified subject ID, COVID-19 status, age in years and sex. Where HLA class I and class II types were available, the types were taken from metadata supplied by the sample provider, not from assay-based typing.

The immunoSEQ Assay, a bias-controlled multiplex PCR, was used to amplify TCRbeta CDR3 regions from genomic DNA. The original methods were these. Within the assay, amplification of reference gene primers was used to estimate how many nucleated cells each sample contained. To quantify the absolute abundance of each unique TCRbeta CDR3 rearrangement, sequence reads were collapsed and filtered. For each sample, productive Simpson clonality was calculated as the square root of Simpson's diversity index over productive rearrangements. TCRdb obtained this table from immuneACCESS and retained in-frame rearrangements with V and J assigned. These tables miss some clones; where compared with another copy, unresolved V genes account for less than half of the shortfall, and the remainder is unexplained. V, J and clone size derive from that table, while D and trimming were established from the DNA sequence. This sample holds more than 300,000 clones; 70% to 90% were observed only once. The ten largest make up roughly 2% of the sample.

Taken from the germline V gene, the CDR1 and CDR2 loops are MDHEN and SYDVKM. From V the trimming removes 6 bases and from J it removes 7 bases, while the gene matches leave 9 bases of the junction unaccounted for. From the cysteine up to the phenylalanine, the CDR3 has a length of 15 residues. Only CDR3 DNA is held: 45 bases, read in frame from base 1. Concerning this clone: No antigen is known for it. No base-level quality is on record; no much larger clone is a single base apart.

Study-level results and caveats: The amount of clinical and demographic metadata varied by source and participant and was provided uncurated.

Participants in the prospective study were aged roughly 18 to 100 years, lived in under 30 United States geographic areas, and enrolled through a virtual design. In the prospective study, cohorts were assigned on the basis of participant-reported clinical history obtained from a screening survey and a study questionnaire. In the prospective study, whole blood, serum and a nasopharyngeal or oropharyngeal swab were collected from each participant by mobile phlebotomists. Over a roughly 2-month period, participants in the prospective study had the option of providing additional blood draws and questionnaires. Prospective study blood samples were shipped either frozen or at room temperature before DNA extraction.

The chain uses TRBV28 and TRBJ2-7; 13 bases in between match TRBD2. Source material: PBMCs or T cells enriched from blood (not recorded which). The sequence derives from a man aged 40-55 years in a cohort exposed to, infected with or recovered from COVID-19 (not recorded which). The CDR3 reads as follows: CASSPSTSGRSEQYF. Here is the DNA: TGTGCCAGCAGCCCCTCGACTAGCGGGAGGTCAGAGCAGTACTTC.